These T cell receptor beta chains were read from a single sample in a study of identical twins. TCRdb reprocessed the 5' RACE reads with MiXCR, giving one entry per CDR3 protein. Found here are 700,000 or so distinct CDR3 sequences, 8.5% to 9% of them singletons; the top ten hold 0.98%. The same data also contributed to another study, on yellow fever vaccine responses in identical twins.

Material for sequencing was PBMCs. The source is a woman under 30 in good health. Both conserved end residues are part of each CDR3. D genes are given only for firm matches. Clone sizes are given selectively: once, few, many, or a class where the clone is expanded.

few | TRBD2 | TRBJ2-1 | TRBV7-9 | TGTGCCAGCAGCTTAGGACTAGCTAATCACAATGAGCAGTTCTTC | CASSLGLANHNEQFF
many | NA | TRBJ1-1 | TRBV6-1 | TGTGCCAGCTTTATACGAGGCAGGGATGAAGCTTTCTTT | CASFIRGRDEAFF
few | NA | TRBJ2-3 | TRBV29-1 | TGCAGCGTTGAAGATCTGTTGGGGGCGCTTGCAGATACGCAGTATTTT | CSVEDLLGALADTQYF
NA | NA | TRBJ2-3 | TRBV5-1 | TGCGCCAGCAGCTTGGGGCGGGCGCGGGAAGATACGCAGTATTTT | CASSLGRAREDTQYF
few | NA | TRBJ2-3 | TRBV28 | TGTGCCAGCAGTTCCGCGCAATCGCAGAGTTATTTT | CASSSAQSQSYF
NA | NA | TRBJ2-7 | TRBV29-1 | TGCAGCGTTACAGGGTCGGCCTACGAGCAGTACTTC | CSVTGSAYEQYF
once | NA | TRBJ2-5 | TRBV27 | TGTGCCAGCAGTTCCGGACGGGGATCAGAGACCCGGTACTTC | CASSSGRGSETRYF
few | NA | TRBJ1-6 | TRBV12-3/TRBV12-4 | TGTGCCAGCAGTTGGAAGGGGATCTCCTATAATTCACCCCTCCACTTT | CASSWKGISYNSPLHF
few | TRBD2 | TRBJ2-1 | TRBV12-3/TRBV12-4 | TGTGCCAGCAGTTTAGCGGCGGGGGGGCCATTTGAGCAGTTCTTC | CASSLAAGGPFEQFF
NA | TRBD1 | TRBJ2-7 | TRBV7-8 | TGTGCCAGCAGCACCCGGGACAGGTTGCACGAGCAGTACTTC | CASSTRDRLHEQYF
many | NA | TRBJ2-7 | TRBV10-3 | TGTGCCATCAGTGACGGCAGGTTCCCCTACGAGCAGTACTTC | CAISDGRFPYEQYF
few | NA | TRBJ2-5 | TRBV3-1 | TGTGCCAGCAGCCGTAGGCAGGGGCTCCAAGAGACCCAGTACTTC | CASSRRQGLQETQYF
NA | NA | TRBJ2-3 | TRBV5-1 | TGCGCCAGCAGCCGAGACCCGGGCCTTCAAGATACGCAGTATTTT | CASSRDPGLQDTQYF
NA | TRBD2 | TRBJ2-3 | TRBV24-1 | TGTGCCACCAGTGATTCAGGACTAGCGGGAGATACGCAGTATTTT | CATSDSGLAGDTQYF
many | NA | TRBJ2-4 | TRBV20-1 | TGCAGTGCTAGAGACACGGCCGGGGCCTGGGGCAAAAACATTCAGTACTTC | CSARDTAGAWGKNIQYF
few | TRBD1 | TRBJ1-4 | TRBV7-8 | TGTGCCAGCAGCTCGGGACAGGGCTCCGGAAAACTGTTTTTT | CASSSGQGSGKLFF
few | NA | TRBJ1-1 | TRBV27 | TGTGCCAGCAGTCCCCGACAGCCAGGGAACACTGAAGCTTTCTTT | CASSPRQPGNTEAFF
many | NA | TRBJ2-3 | TRBV11-2 | TGTGCCAGCAGCCCGACAGATAGCACAGATACGCAGTATTTT | CASSPTDSTDTQYF
many | NA | TRBJ2-3 | TRBV4-1 | TGCGCCAGCAGCCAAGATGGTACTTCGCCGTGGTTAGATACGCAGTATTTT | CASSQDGTSPWLDTQYF
many | TRBD2 | TRBJ2-1 | TRBV12-3/TRBV12-4 | TGTGCCAGCCTGCGGGAGGGTGAGCAGTTCTTC | CASLREGEQFF
NA | TRBD2 | TRBJ2-7 | TRBV6-1 | TGTGCCAGCGGGACTAGCGGGAGATACGAGCAGTACTTC | CASGTSGRYEQYF
NA | TRBD1 | TRBJ2-7 | TRBV18 | TGTGCCAGCTCACGAGTCCACCACGGGACAGGGAACTACGAGCAGTACTTC | CASSRVHHGTGNYEQYF
NA | TRBD2 | TRBJ2-5 | TRBV20-1 | TGCAGTGCTAACTCCGCGGGGGGGCGAGTGACCCAGTACTTC | CSANSAGGRVTQYF
NA | NA | TRBJ1-3 | TRBV20-1 | TGCAGTGCTAGACTTTCCGCGGCAAACACCATATATTTT | CSARLSAANTIYF
few | TRBD2 | TRBJ2-3 | TRBV20-1 | TGCAGTGCTAGAGATAAAGGACTAGCGGGAGTGACAGATACGCAGTATTTT | CSARDKGLAGVTDTQYF
NA | NA | TRBJ2-1 | TRBV7-2 | TGTGCCAGCAGCTCGGACACTAACTCCTACAATGAGCAGTTCTTC | CASSSDTNSYNEQFF
NA | NA | TRBJ2-4 | TRBV20-1 | TGCAGTGCTAGAAACCCCGCTGGGGCCGGGAACATTCAGTACTTC | CSARNPAGAGNIQYF
few | NA | TRBJ2-7 | TRBV12-3/TRBV12-4 | TGTGCCAGCACCCAGCAGGGGGGTCGAGAATCCTACGAGCAGTACTTC | CASTQQGGRESYEQYF
NA | TRBD2 | TRBJ2-1 | TRBV6-2/TRBV6-3 | TGTGCCAGCAGTTACTCCCTTAGCGGGGGGGCCCTTGAGCAGTTCTTC | CASSYSLSGGALEQFF
many | NA | TRBJ2-2 | TRBV12-3/TRBV12-4 | TGTGCCAGCAGTTCGGCCTCCGGGACTAACACCGGGGAGCTGTTTTTT | CASSSASGTNTGELFF
many | NA | TRBJ2-7 | TRBV7-2 | TGTGCCAGCAGCTTAGAATCTGCCTACGAGCAGTACTTC | CASSLESAYEQYF
few | TRBD1 | TRBJ2-7 | TRBV2 | TGTGCCAGCAGACCGGGACAGGGCGTGGGCGAGCAGTACTTC | CASRPGQGVGEQYF
many | TRBD2 | TRBJ2-2 | TRBV20-1 | TGCAGTGCTAGAGATTCCCAGCGGGATAGAAACACCGGGGAGCTGTTTTTT | CSARDSQRDRNTGELFF
NA | TRBD1 | TRBJ1-2 | TRBV5-4 | TGTGCCAGCAGCCCTGGGACAGGCTGGATCTACACCTTC | CASSPGTGWIYTF
NA | NA | TRBJ2-4 | TRBV6-5 | TGTGCCAGCAGTTACTCGGTAGGGGCGGCAAACATTCAGTACTTC | CASSYSVGAANIQYF
NA | TRBD2 | TRBJ2-3 | TRBV24-1 | TGTGCCACCAGTGATCATGGACTAGCGGGAGGGGATACGCAGTATTTT | CATSDHGLAGGDTQYF
few | TRBD2 | TRBJ2-5 | TRBV5-1 | TGCGCCAGCGCGGGGGGTCCCCAAGAGACCCAGTACTTC | CASAGGPQETQYF
many | TRBD1 | TRBJ1-5 | TRBV12-3/TRBV12-4 | TGTGCCAGCAGTGCCCAGGGGGAGGACAATCAGCCCCAGCATTTT | CASSAQGEDNQPQHF
NA | TRBD2 | TRBJ2-7 | TRBV15 | TGTGCCACCAACTGGACTAGTTCCTACGAGCAGTACTTC | CATNWTSSYEQYF
NA | TRBD1 | TRBJ2-2 | TRBV6-2/TRBV6-3 | TGTGCCAGCAGACACGGACAGGCGACCGGGGAGCTGTTTTTT | CASRHGQATGELFF
NA | TRBD1 | TRBJ1-2 | TRBV6-1 | TGTGCCAGCAGTGCGACCGGGACAGGCTATGGCTACACCTTC | CASSATGTGYGYTF
NA | NA | TRBJ1-2 | TRBV5-5 | TGTGCCAGCAGCTCACAAGGGGTACCTAACTATGGCTACACCTTC | CASSSQGVPNYGYTF
NA | TRBD1 | TRBJ2-1 | TRBV15 | TGTGCCACCGGGCCGGGACAGGGCACCTACAATGAGCAGTTCTTC | CATGPGQGTYNEQFF
few | NA | TRBJ2-1 | TRBV2 | TGTGCCAGCAGTGTAACCTCCCTAGTCTCCAATGAGCAGTTCTTC | CASSVTSLVSNEQFF
few | TRBD2 | TRBJ2-3 | TRBV11-1 | TGTGCCAGCAGCAACACACCGGGACTAGCGGGGGTAGAAGATACGCAGTATTTT | CASSNTPGLAGVEDTQYF
few | TRBD1 | TRBJ2-7 | TRBV12-3/TRBV12-4 | TGTGCCAGCATGTTGACAGGGCGCTCCTACGAGCAGTACTTC | CASMLTGRSYEQYF
many | NA | TRBJ1-5 | TRBV12-3/TRBV12-4 | TGTGCCAGTCACACCGGGCAGAGCAATCAGCCCCAGCATTTT | CASHTGQSNQPQHF
few | NA | TRBJ2-2 | TRBV25-1 | TGTGCCAGCAGTGACTCCACCGGGGAGCTGTTTTTT | CASSDSTGELFF